This T cell receptor (beta chain) comes out of a study of CD8 T cells in ankylosing spondylitis. The table lists this clonotype with a few counts. The CDR3 length is 14 residues. Deletions cut 1 base from V and 5 bases from J, with 7 bases between. Germline loops: CDR1 KGHDR, CDR2 SFDVKD. TCRdb itself ran the 5' RACE reads through MiXCR, one entry per CDR3 protein. The data show about 400,000 distinct CDR3 sequences, with roughly 20% seen just once and around 13% held by the top ten. The clonotype was recovered from a male donor with ankylosing spondylitis or in good health (not recorded which). The sequencing sample was made of blood, either unsorted or a sorted T cell fraction (not recorded which). This chain uses TRBV24-1 with TRBJ2-2; TRBD2 is a possible D gene (6 bases). The DNA of the CDR3 is TGTGCCACCAGTGATTTCGCGGGAACCGGGGAGCTGTTTTTT. Translating it yields CATSDFAGTGELFF.